This TCR beta chain was sequenced during a study of T cells after yellow fever vaccination. Study results and limitations: It was a small share of clonotypes that appeared in both CD4 and CD8 compartments. Clones from primary vaccination mostly reappeared after the booster (around 96% CD4, under 90% CD8). Weaker overall was a secondary response that nonetheless peaked faster, on day 5 versus 15.

The TCR cDNA carried a universal primer site and UMIs from 5'RACE template switching. TCRdb passed the 5' RACE reads through MiXCR, listing each CDR3 protein once. The sample lists tens of thousands of distinct CDR3 sequences; less than 8.5% were seen once. The sample holds many counts of this clonotype. Its antigen remains unidentified. The source is a young man who received the YFV17D yellow fever vaccine. Sequenced material: CD8+ T cells sorted from PBMCs, taken 15 days after the yellow fever booster vaccination.

The CDR3 loop reads CASSQATGGNSPLHF. In nucleotides, the CDR3 is TGTGCCAGCAGCCAAGCGACAGGGGGGAATTCACCCCTCCACTTT. V is TRBV14 and J is TRBJ1-6; 9 positions match TRBD1. Trimming at V came to 1 base and at J to 7 bases, leaving 2 bases not matched to a gene. This CDR3 contains 15 residues. The germline gives CDR1 SGHDN, CDR2 FVKESK.